This is a list of T cell receptor beta chains from one sample in a study of blood T cell repertoires in COVID-19. Measured with immunoSEQ multiplex PCR; TCRdb has only the in-frame clones, and not every one. The top ten clones hold about a fifth of a sample with about 7,200 clones, approximately 88% of them seen once. Sequencing was done on a sample of peripheral blood. Source of these receptors: a human donor in a cohort sampled during active COVID-19. Each CDR3 is given with its conserved first and last residue. The D gene is left open where the match is weak. Part of the rows lack a size; the others show once, few, many or a class for expanded clones.

cdr3_length	v_call	clone_size	d_call	j_call	cdr3_aa	cdr3_nt
16	TRBV9	NA	NA	TRBJ2-7	CASSEGAGLDSYEQYF	TGTGCCAGCAGCGAGGGGGCGGGACTCGACTCCTACGAGCAGTACTTC
12	TRBV19	few	NA	TRBJ1-2	CASSRNPEGYTF	TGTGCCAGTAGTCGCAACCCGGAGGGCTACACCTTC
16	TRBV4-2	NA	TRBD1	TRBJ1-2	CASSQDRTGVNYGYTF	TGTGCCAGCAGCCAAGATAGGACAGGGGTAAATTATGGCTACACCTTC
14	TRBV6-5	NA	NA	TRBJ1-2	CASTRSAVNYGYTF	TGTGCCAGCACCCGGTCAGCGGTGAACTATGGCTACACCTTC
16	TRBV15	NA	NA	TRBJ2-4	CATSRDRGSRGNIQYF	TGTGCCACCAGCAGAGATCGGGGGAGCCGGGGGAACATTCAGTACTTC
14	TRBV28	NA	TRBD2	TRBJ2-7	CASSLQRGAYEQYF	TGTGCCAGCAGTTTACAGCGGGGAGCCTACGAGCAGTACTTC
17	TRBV19	NA	TRBD1	TRBJ2-1	CASSISLQGSTYNEQFF	TGTGCCAGTAGTATATCCCTACAGGGGTCCACATACAATGAGCAGTTCTTC
13	TRBV11-3	NA	NA	TRBJ1-1	CASSLRGYTEAFF	TGTGCCAGCAGCTTAAGAGGGTACACTGAAGCTTTCTTT
17	TRBV5-1	NA	TRBD1	TRBJ1-2	CASSLDTGQGLNYGYTF	TGCGCCAGCAGCTTGGACACCGGACAGGGGCTTAACTATGGCTACACCTTC
15	TRBV7-9	NA	NA	TRBJ2-7	CASSLPPRLGNEQYF	TGTGCCAGCAGCTTACCGCCGAGACTCGGAAACGAGCAGTACTTC
13	TRBV24-1	once	NA	TRBJ1-2	CATSGGGNYGYTF	TGTGCCACCAGTGGTGGAGGGAACTATGGCTACACCTTC
14	TRBV2	NA	NA	TRBJ1-4	CASSETQFNEKLFF	TGTGCCAGCAGTGAAACACAGTTTAATGAAAAACTGTTTTTT
16	TRBV19	NA	NA	TRBJ1-6	CASREDRSSYNSPLHF	TGTGCCAGTAGGGAGGACCGGAGCTCCTATAATTCACCCCTCCACTTT
17	TRBV7-3	NA	NA	TRBJ2-1	CASSPREGAFVYNEQFF	TGTGCCAGCAGCCCTCGGGAGGGGGCCTTCGTATACAATGAGCAGTTCTTC
15	TRBV5-6	NA	NA	TRBJ1-4	CASSLFGGDHEKLFF	TGTGCCAGCAGCCTGTTCGGGGGGGACCATGAAAAACTGTTTTTT